This TCR beta chain was recorded in a study of tumor T cells in aggressive B-cell lymphoma. Germline CDR1 and CDR2: LGHNA and YSLEER. This CDR3 region has 15 residues. Generated by immunoSEQ multiplex PCR, the TCRdb table keeps only in-frame clones and is missing some. The sample shows fewer than 6,500 clones, roughly 94% of them seen only once. This chain uses TRBV4-3 with TRBJ2-5; unclear D gene. The J call may be incorrect, as the DNA end agrees better with TRBJ2-7. Sequenced sample: tumor tissue. The TCR sequence derives from an adult with diffuse large B cell lymphoma. CDR3 amino acids: CASSQESELYYEQYF. The CDR3 DNA sequence: TGCGCCAGCAGCCAAGAGTCAGAACTTTACTACGAGCAGTACTTC.